Listed here are 17 T cell receptor beta chains from one sample, sequenced in a study of CXCR3-negative and CXCR3-positive naive CD8 T cells. Study-wide points: More hydrophobic TRB CDR3s occurred in CXCR3-positive than in CXCR3-negative naive cells.

For these TCRs, the target antigens are not known. Via 5' RACE with UMI labels, TRB cDNA libraries were prepared. TCRdb derives one entry per CDR3 protein from the 5' RACE reads, leaving out DNA. The listing contains 5,800 or so distinct CDR3 sequences. Sample: naive CXCR3+ CD8+ T cells from blood. Subset defined: CD45RO-CCR7+CD27+CD95- naive CD8+ T cells expressing CXCR3 (TNR3+). The receptors were sampled from a human donor in good health. Some clones in this sample may be carry-over from other donors' samples.

The rearrangement uses TRBV6-6 and TRBJ1-1. Per germline, CDR1 MNHNY and CDR2 SVGAGI (reference sequence). The CDR3 is 13 amino acids. The CDR3 sequence is CASSYSAPNEAFF.

The chain employs TRBV2 and TRBJ2-1; TCRdb indicates TRBD1, and absent DNA this call remains unverified. The CDR3 extends over 17 amino acids. The germline gives CDR1 SNHLY, CDR2 FYNNEI. The CDR3 is CASSKKGTQPSYNEQFF.

Considering frequency, this clonotype is medium-sized. The chain combines TRBV5-1 with TRBJ2-7; no DNA is available, so the TRBD2 call from TCRdb remains unchecked. Germline V lookup: CDR1 SGHRS, CDR2 YFSETQ. CDR3 length: 14 amino acids. This CDR3 is CASSFGGGSYEQYF.

The J gene is TRBJ1-1, the V gene TRBV29-1. Looked up from germline, CDR1 is SQVTM and CDR2 is ANQGSEA. The CDR3 is made up of 11 amino acids. The CDR3 region is CGAAWGTEAFF.

V gene TRBV20-1 combines with J gene TRBJ1-1. The CDR3 consists of 12 residues. Germline V CDR1 and CDR2: DFQATT, SNEGSKA (reference sequence). CDR3: CSARDSLTEAFF.

This rearrangement joins TRBV9 to TRBJ1-1; the TRBD1 assignment by TCRdb is unverifiable without DNA. The CDR3 covers 16 residues. Germline V gives CDR1 SGDLS, CDR2 YYNGEE. CDR3: CASSVATWGRDTEAFF.

This clonotype counts as medium-sized by frequency. The chain has TRBV7-8 and TRBJ2-7; no DNA is available, so the TRBD1 call from TCRdb remains unchecked. Germline CDR1 SGHVS, CDR2 FQNEAQ. The CDR3 is 15 amino acids. The CDR3 spells CASSFRGRSSYEQYF.

This clonotype is large (0.1 to 1%) by frequency. The chain has TRBV18 and TRBJ1-5; TCRdb returns TRBD1, unconfirmable since there is no DNA. CDR1 and CDR2 (germline): KGHSH, LQKENI. The CDR3 extends over 17 amino acids. The CDR3 spells CASSPSSRGTENQPQHF.

This clonotype is labeled medium-sized based on frequency. This chain uses TRBV7-9 with TRBJ2-1; TCRdb's D gene call, TRBD1, goes unchecked for lack of DNA. This CDR3 spans 15 amino acids. CDR1 and CDR2 (germline): SEHNR, FQNEAQ (reference sequence). The CDR3 reads CASSLAPGGRWGQFF.

The chain joins TRBV29-1 to TRBJ2-1; the TCRdb D gene call, TRBD2, has no DNA to confirm it. The CDR3 contains 16 residues. CDR1 and CDR2 from the germline V gene are SQVTM and ANQGSEA. CDR3: CSVASGTSKSYNEQFF.

This clonotype shows up as medium-sized by frequency. The chain joins TRBV20-1 to TRBJ2-1. Germline V gene lookup returns CDR1 DFQATT and CDR2 SNEGSKA (reference sequence). The CDR3 covers 13 residues. The CDR3 is CSARDIADAEQFF.

By frequency, this clonotype is medium-sized (0.01 to 0.1%). The chain recombines TRBV6-5 with TRBJ2-7; TCRdb gives TRBD1 as the D gene, but with no DNA this cannot be confirmed. Germline loops: CDR1 MNHEY, CDR2 SVGAGI. The CDR3 is 14 residues long. The CDR3 sequence: CASSLGQGTYEQYF.

This clonotype is deemed medium-sized by its frequency. This sequence joins TRBV20-1 and TRBJ2-7; TCRdb designates TRBD2, a call that cannot be tested without DNA. This CDR3 spans 13 amino acids. Germline V gene data show CDR1 as DFQATT and CDR2 as SNEGSKA (reference sequence). This chain's CDR3 is CSARGTFNYEQYF.

Frequency places this clonotype as medium-sized (0.01 to 0.1%). This chain connects TRBV7-9 to TRBJ2-7; TCRdb picks TRBD1, but there is no DNA to check that call. The CDR3 consists of 14 residues. Germline CDR1 and CDR2: SEHNR and FQNEAQ (reference sequence). CDR3: CASSGRDRGSEQYF.

This clonotype counts as medium-sized (0.01 to 0.1%) by frequency. This chain links TRBV29-1 with TRBJ2-1; TCRdb returns TRBD1, unconfirmable since there is no DNA. The CDR3 sequence is 13 residues long. In germline, CDR1 is SQVTM, CDR2 ANQGSEA. CDR3 sequence reads: CSVAGGEGNEQFF.

This clonotype ranks as medium-sized in terms of frequency. The rearrangement uses TRBV5-1 and TRBJ2-1; TCRdb outputs TRBD1, but without DNA this stays unchecked. The V gene's germline CDR1 is SGHRS and CDR2 YFSETQ. The CDR3 covers 14 residues. The CDR3 loop reads CASSLANGNNEQFF. Looking up the rest from reference TRBV5-1 and TRBJ2-1 gives the full variable domain: KAGVTQTPRYLIKTRGQQVTLSCSPISGHRSVSWYQQTPGQGLQFLFEYFSETQRNKGNFPGRFSGRQFSNSRSEMNVSTLELGDSALYLCASSLANGNNEQFFGPGTRLTVL.

V gene TRBV29-1 combines with J gene TRBJ2-7; lacking DNA, the TRBD1 call made by TCRdb goes unchecked. CDR1 is SQVTM, CDR2 ANQGSEA, per germline. The CDR3 has 14 residues. The CDR3 sequence: CSVEDRQGGYEQYF.